This T cell receptor beta chain comes out of a study of CD4 T cells in relation to SARS-CoV-2 and coronaviruses. Study as a whole: Controls used an HIV-1 Nef peptide pool or no peptide.

CD4+ T cells from unexposed donors were obtained before the COVID-19 pandemic (2011-2018). Isolation of CD4+ T cells took place after roughly nine days in culture. As cell numbers allowed, unexposed-donor CD4+ T cells faced SARS-CoV-2 S/N and four cold-coronavirus spikes. Half the medium was replaced with IL-2 medium on days 3 and 7. Clones were sequenced by immunoSEQ multiplex PCR, and TCRdb holds only the in-frame ones, with some missing. The profile covers 20,000 or so clones, with about 80% appearing a single time and over 25% taken by the ten largest. In germline, CDR1 is SEHNR, CDR2 FQNEAQ (reference sequence). V was pared by 5 bases and J by 2 bases, with 7 bases of the junction left unmatched. This CDR3 has 15 residues. In the case of this clone: The antigen remains undetermined.

This sequence was found in a human donor in good health. The rearrangement uses TRBV7-9 and TRBJ2-3; 7 nucleotides line up with TRBD1. The sample comprised CD4+ T cells from PBMCs, cultured in vitro. The CDR3 coding sequence is TGTGCCAGCAGCCGGAGACAGGGATACACAGATACGCAGTATTTT. Its translation is CASSRRQGYTDTQYF.